This T cell receptor (beta chain) was observed in a study of T cell changes during pregnancy in multiple sclerosis. The method was immunoSEQ multiplex PCR; TCRdb's version includes in-frame clones alone and lacks a portion of them. The data contain approximately 12,000 clones, 75% to 90% of them seen just once; the ten biggest clones take up approximately 13%. The CDR3 runs 20 residues. CDR1 is LNHNV, CDR2 YYDKDF, per germline (reference sequence). V lost 0 bases and J 0 bases, leaving 18 bases between the germline ends. The chain uses TRBV15 and TRBJ2-6, with a weak D call TRBD1 (5 bases). The specimen was CD8+ T cells from peripheral blood mononuclear cells, collected after pregnancy. The clonotype originates from a female donor in good health, enrolled as a control in a pregnancy study. CDR3 in DNA: TGTGCCACCAGCAGAGATCTCTGGGGCAGTCTTAGCTCTGGGGCCAACGTCCTGACTTTC. Amino acids: CATSRDLWGSLSSGANVLTF.